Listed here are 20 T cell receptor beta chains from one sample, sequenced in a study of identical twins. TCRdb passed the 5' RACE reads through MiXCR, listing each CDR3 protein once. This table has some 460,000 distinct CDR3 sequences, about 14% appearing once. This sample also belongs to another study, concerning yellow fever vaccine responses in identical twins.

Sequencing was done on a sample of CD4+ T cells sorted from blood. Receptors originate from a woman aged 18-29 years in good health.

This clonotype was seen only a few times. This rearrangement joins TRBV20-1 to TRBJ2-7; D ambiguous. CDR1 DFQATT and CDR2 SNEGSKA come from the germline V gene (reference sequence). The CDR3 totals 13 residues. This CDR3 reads CRGWFPNSEEQYF. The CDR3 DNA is TGCAGGGGGTGGTTTCCGAATTCGGAAGAGCAGTACTTC.

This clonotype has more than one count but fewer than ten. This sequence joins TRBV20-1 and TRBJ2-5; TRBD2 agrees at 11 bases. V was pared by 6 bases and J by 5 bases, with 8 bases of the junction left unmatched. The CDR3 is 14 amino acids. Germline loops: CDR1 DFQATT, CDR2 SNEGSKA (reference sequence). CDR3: CSAKTSGKVETQYF. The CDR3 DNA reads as TGCAGTGCCAAGACTAGCGGGAAGGTGGAGACCCAGTACTTC.

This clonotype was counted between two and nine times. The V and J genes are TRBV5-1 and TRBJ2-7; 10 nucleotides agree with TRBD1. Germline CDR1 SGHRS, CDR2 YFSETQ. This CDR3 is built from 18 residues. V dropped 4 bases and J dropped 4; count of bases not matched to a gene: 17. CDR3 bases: TGCGCCAGCAGCACCTCCCCGGGACAGGGGACATGGCCTTACGAGCAGTACTTC. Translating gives CASSTSPGQGTWPYEQYF.

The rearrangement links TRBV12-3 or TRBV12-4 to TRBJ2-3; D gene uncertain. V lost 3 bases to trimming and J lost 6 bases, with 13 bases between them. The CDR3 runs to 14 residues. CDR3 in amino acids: CASSFSYSRDTQYF. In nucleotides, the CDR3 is TGTGCCAGCAGTTTTTCCTACAGCAGGGATACGCAGTATTTT.

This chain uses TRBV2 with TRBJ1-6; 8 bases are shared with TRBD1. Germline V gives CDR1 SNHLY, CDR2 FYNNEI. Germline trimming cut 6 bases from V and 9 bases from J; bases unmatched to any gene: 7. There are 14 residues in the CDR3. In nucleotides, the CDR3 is TGTGCCAGCAGGGACAGGGCGGAGAGTTCACCCCTCCACTTT. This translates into CASRDRAESSPLHF. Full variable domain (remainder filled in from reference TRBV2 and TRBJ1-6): EPEVTQTPSHQVTQMGQEVILRCVPISNHLYFYWYRQILGQKVEFLVSFYNNEISEKSEIFDDQFSVERPDGSNFTLKIRSTKLEDSAMYFCASRDRAESSPLHFGNGTRLTVT.

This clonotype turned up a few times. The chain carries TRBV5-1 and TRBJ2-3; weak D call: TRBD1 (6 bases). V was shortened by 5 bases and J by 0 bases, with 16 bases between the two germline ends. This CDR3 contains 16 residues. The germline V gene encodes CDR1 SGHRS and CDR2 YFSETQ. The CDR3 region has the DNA TGCGCCAGCAGGTCCCCAGGGGCTAGAAGCACAGATACGCAGTATTTT. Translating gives CASRSPGARSTDTQYF. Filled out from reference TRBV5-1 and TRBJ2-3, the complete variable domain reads KAGVTQTPRYLIKTRGQQVTLSCSPISGHRSVSWYQQTPGQGLQFLFEYFSETQRNKGNFPGRFSGRQFSNSRSEMNVSTLELGDSALYLCASRSPGARSTDTQYFGPGTRLTVL.

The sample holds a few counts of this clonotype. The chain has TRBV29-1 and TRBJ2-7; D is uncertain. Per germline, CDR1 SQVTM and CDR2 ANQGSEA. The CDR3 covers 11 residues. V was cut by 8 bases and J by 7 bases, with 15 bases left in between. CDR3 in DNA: TGCAGCTCTCTTAGTCTCGGAGAGCAGTACTTC. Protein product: CSSLSLGEQYF.

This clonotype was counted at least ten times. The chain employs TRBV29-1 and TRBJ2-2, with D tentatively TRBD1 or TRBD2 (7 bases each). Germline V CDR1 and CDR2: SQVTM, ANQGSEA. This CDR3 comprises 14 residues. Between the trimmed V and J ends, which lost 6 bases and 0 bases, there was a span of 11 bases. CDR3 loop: CSVAGTANTGELFF. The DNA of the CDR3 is TGCAGCGTAGCGGGGACAGCGAACACCGGGGAGCTGTTTTTT.

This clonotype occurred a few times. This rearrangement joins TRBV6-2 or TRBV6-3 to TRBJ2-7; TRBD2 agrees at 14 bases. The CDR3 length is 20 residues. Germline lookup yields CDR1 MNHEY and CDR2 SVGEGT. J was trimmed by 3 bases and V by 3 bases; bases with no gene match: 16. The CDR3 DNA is TGTGCCAGCAGTTATGGGACAGCACCCAGGGGACTAGCGGGGGACTACGAGCAGTACTTC. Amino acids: CASSYGTAPRGLAGDYEQYF.

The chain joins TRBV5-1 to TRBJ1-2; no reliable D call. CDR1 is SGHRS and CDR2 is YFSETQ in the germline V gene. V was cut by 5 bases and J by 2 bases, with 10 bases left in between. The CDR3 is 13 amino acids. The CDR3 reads CASRTSENYGYTF. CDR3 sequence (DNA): TGCGCCAGCAGGACGTCAGAGAACTATGGCTACACCTTC.

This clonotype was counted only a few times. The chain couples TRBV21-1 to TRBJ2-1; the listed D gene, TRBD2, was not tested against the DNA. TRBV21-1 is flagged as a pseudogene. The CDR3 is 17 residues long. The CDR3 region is CASSRNSGSNTYNEQFF. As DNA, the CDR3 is TGTGCCAGCAGCCGTAATAGCGGGTCCAATACCTACAATGAGCAGTTCTTC.

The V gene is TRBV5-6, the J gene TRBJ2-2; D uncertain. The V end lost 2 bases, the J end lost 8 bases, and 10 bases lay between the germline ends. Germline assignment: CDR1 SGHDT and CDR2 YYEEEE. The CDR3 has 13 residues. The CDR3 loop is CASSFFSVGELFF. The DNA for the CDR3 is TGTGCCAGCAGCTTTTTCTCCGTTGGGGAGCTGTTTTTT.

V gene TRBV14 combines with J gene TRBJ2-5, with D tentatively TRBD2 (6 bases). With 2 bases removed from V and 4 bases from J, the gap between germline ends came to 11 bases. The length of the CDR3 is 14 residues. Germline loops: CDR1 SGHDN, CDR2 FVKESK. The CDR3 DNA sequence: TGTGCCAGCAGCCAACTGGGGGGTGGAGAGACCCAGTACTTC. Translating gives CASSQLGGGETQYF.

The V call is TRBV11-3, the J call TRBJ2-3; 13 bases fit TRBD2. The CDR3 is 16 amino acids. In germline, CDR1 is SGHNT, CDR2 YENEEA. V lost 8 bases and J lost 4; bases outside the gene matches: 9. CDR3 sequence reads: CASRGTSGKGADTQYF. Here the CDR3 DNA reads TGTGCCAGCCGCGGGACTAGCGGGAAGGGGGCAGATACGCAGTATTTT.

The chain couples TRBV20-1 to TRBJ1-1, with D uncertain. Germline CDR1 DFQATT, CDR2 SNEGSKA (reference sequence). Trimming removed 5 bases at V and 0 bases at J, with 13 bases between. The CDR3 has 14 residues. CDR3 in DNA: TGCAGTGCTTACCAACATTCTATGAACACTGAAGCTTTCTTT. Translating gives CSAYQHSMNTEAFF.

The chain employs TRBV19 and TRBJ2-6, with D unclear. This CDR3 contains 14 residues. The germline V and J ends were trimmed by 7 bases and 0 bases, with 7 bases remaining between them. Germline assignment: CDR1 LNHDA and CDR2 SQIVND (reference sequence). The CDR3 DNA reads TGTGCCAGTATGACGGCCTCTGGGGCCAACGTCCTGACTTTC. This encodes CASMTASGANVLTF.

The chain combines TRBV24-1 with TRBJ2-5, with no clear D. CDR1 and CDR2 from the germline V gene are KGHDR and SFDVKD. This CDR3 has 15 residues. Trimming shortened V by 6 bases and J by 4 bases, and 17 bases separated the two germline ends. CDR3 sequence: CATSHQTGMRETQYF. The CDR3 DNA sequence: TGTGCCACCAGTCACCAGACGGGCATGAGAGAGACCCAGTACTTC.

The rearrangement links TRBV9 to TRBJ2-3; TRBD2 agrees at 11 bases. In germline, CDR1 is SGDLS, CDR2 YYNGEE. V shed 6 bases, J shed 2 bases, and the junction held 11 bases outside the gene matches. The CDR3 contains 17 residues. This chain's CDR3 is CASNPYPSGGTTDTQYF. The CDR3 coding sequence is TGTGCCAGCAACCCGTACCCTAGCGGGGGGACCACAGATACGCAGTATTTT.

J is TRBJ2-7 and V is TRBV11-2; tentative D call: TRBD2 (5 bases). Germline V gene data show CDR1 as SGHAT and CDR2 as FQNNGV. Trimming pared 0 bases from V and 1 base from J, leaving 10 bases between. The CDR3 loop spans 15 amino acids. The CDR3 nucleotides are TGTGCCAGCAGCTTAGAAAGCGGCCTGTCCTACGAGCAGTACTTC. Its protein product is CASSLESGLSYEQYF.

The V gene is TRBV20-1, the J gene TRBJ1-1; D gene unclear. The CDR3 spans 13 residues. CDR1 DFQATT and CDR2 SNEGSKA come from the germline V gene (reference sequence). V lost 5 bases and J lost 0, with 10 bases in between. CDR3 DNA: TGCAGTGCTCCAACAACCATGAACACTGAAGCTTTCTTT. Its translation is CSAPTTMNTEAFF.